This TCR beta chain was identified during a study of blood T cell repertoires in COVID-19. Study-wide background: Whether acute or convalescent, the COVID-19 samples came from the United States, Italy and Spain.

In the authors' workflow: Amplified reference gene primers provided the basis for estimating nucleated cell counts. Clones were read by immunoSEQ multiplex PCR, and TCRdb kept only the in-frame ones, dropping some. The V and J calls and the clone size are those of that table, but D and trimming were determined from the DNA. Of 150,000 to 200,000 clones in the sample, over 75% were seen once. Participants had their cohort set by participant-reported clinical history. Symptom resolution, clearance, or two negative PCRs marked the recovered donors of Cohort 3. The germline V gene encodes CDR1 SGHRS and CDR2 YFSETQ. J gave up 9 bases and V 0 bases, and 8 bases lay outside the gene matches. This CDR3 contains 15 residues.

Sequencing was carried out using PBMCs or T cells enriched from blood (not recorded which). The clonotype was recovered from a woman in her 50s who had recovered from COVID-19. The rearrangement links TRBV5-1 to TRBJ2-1, with TRBD2 matching over 8 bases. CDR3 residues: CASSLDQRGGGEQFF. Written as DNA, the CDR3 is TGCGCCAGCAGCTTGGACCAACGGGGGGGCGGTGAGCAGTTCTTC.